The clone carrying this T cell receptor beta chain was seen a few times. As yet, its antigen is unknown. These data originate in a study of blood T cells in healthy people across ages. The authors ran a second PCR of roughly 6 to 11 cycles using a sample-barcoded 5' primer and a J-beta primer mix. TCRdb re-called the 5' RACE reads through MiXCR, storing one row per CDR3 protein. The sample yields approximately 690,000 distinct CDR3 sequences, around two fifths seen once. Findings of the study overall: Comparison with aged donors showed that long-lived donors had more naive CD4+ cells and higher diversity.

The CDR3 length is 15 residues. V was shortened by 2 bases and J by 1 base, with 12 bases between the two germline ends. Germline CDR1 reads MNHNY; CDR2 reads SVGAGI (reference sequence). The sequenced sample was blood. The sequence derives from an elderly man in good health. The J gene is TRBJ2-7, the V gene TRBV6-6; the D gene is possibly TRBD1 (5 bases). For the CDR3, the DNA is TGTGCCAGCAGTTACGAAGGGGTTAGGTCCTACGAGCAGTACTTC. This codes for CASSYEGVRSYEQYF.